Listed below are T cell receptor beta chains from one sample, sequenced in a study of T cells in Graves' hyperthyroidism and ophthalmopathy. TCRdb called the multiplex PCR reads again in MiXCR, with one record for every CDR3 protein. In the table there are approximately 690,000 distinct CDR3 sequences, around 21% of which are singletons. What was sequenced was blood. The receptors here all came from a man under 40 with Graves' ophthalmopathy. Each CDR3 is given with its conserved first and last residue. The D gene is left open where the match is weak. Clone size appears in some rows only: once, few, many, or a class for an expanded clone.

>TRBJ2-1|TRBD2|few|TRBV20-1
TGCAGTGCTAGAGATCTCGGGGCGGGAGGTAATGGGCAGTTCTTC
CSARDLGAGGNGQFF
>TRBJ1-3|.|many|TRBV12-3/TRBV12-4
TGTGCCAGCAGTCCCAAGAACACCATATATTTT
CASSPKNTIYF
>TRBJ2-1|.|.|TRBV3-1
TGTGCCAGCAGCCTCGACCCCGGGCGATACTACAATGAGCAGTTCTTC
CASSLDPGRYYNEQFF
>TRBJ2-5|TRBD2|few|TRBV4-2
TGTGCCAGCAGCCAGGGGGCTGGGGCGGGAGGGGTTCAAGAGACCCAGTACTTC
CASSQGAGAGGVQETQYF
>TRBJ2-7|TRBD1|once|TRBV28
TGTGCCAGCAGTTTCGGACAGGGAGAATCGTACGAGCAGTACTTC
CASSFGQGESYEQYF
>TRBJ1-5|TRBD1|many|TRBV20-1
TGCAGTGCTAGAGAGGTCCTTGTGGGACAGCACAATCAGCCCCAGCATTTT
CSAREVLVGQHNQPQHF
>TRBJ2-2|.|.|TRBV28
TGTGCCAGCAGTTTAGAGTTTGTAGGCCCCGGGGAGCTGTTTTTT
CASSLEFVGPGELFF
>TRBJ2-1|.|.|TRBV4-1
TGTGCCAGCAGCCAAGATGGGAATGAGCAGTTCTTC
CASSQDGNEQFF
>TRBJ2-1|.|few|TRBV7-3
TGTGCCAGCAGCCCCCCGACTGATCCCTACAATGAGCAGTTCTTC
CASSPPTDPYNEQFF
>TRBJ2-1|TRBD2|many|TRBV28
TGTGCCAGCAGTTTCCCCGGTCAGCGGGAGGACAATGAGCAGTTCTTC
CASSFPGQREDNEQFF
>TRBJ2-7|TRBD2|many|TRBV5-5
TGTGCCAGCAGCTTGAATGGACTAGCGGGAGGGCCAGCCTACGAGCAGTACTTC
CASSLNGLAGGPAYEQYF
>TRBJ2-3|TRBD2|few|TRBV29-1
TGCAGCGCCCAGGGACTAAGGCTTAGCGGGATATCTATCACAGATACGCAGTATTTT
CSAQGLRLSGISITDTQYF
>TRBJ2-1|.|once|TRBV14
TGTGCCAGCAGCCAAGCGGACAGCAATGAGCAGTTCTTC
CASSQADSNEQFF
>TRBJ2-7|TRBD1|few|TRBV10-2
TGCGCCAGCAGACAGGGGGTCGTCGAGCAGTACTTC
CASRQGVVEQYF
>TRBJ2-3|.|many|TRBV20-1
TGCAGTGCTAGAGAACTTGTCGGGACTCAAGATACGCAGTATTTT
CSARELVGTQDTQYF
>TRBJ2-7|.|many|TRBV18
TGTGCCAGCTCACCTGAAGTGTCCTCCTACGAGCAGTACTTC
CASSPEVSSYEQYF
>TRBJ1-1|.|many|TRBV6-1
TGTGCCAGCAGCGAGATCATGAACACTGAAGCTTTCTTT
CASSEIMNTEAFF
>TRBJ2-7|.|.|TRBV6-2/TRBV6-3
TGTGCCAGCAGGGGTGACGAGCAGTACTTC
CASRGDEQYF
>TRBJ2-2|TRBD2|few|TRBV2
TGTGCCAGCAGTGTTAGTAGCGGGATTTCCGCCGGGGAGCTGTTTTTT
CASSVSSGISAGELFF
>TRBJ2-7|.|.|TRBV19
TGTGCCAGTAGTCCGGACCCTATGAGGGCATCCTACGAGCAGTACTTC
CASSPDPMRASYEQYF
>TRBJ2-7|TRBD2|few|TRBV7-2
TGTGCCAGCAGCTTAGTTCTAGCGGGAGTTGAAGAGCAGTACTTC
CASSLVLAGVEEQYF
>TRBJ1-5|TRBD1|.|TRBV5-1
TGCGCCAGCAGTCCAGGGACAGGTCCCTTTAATCAGCCCCAGCATTTT
CASSPGTGPFNQPQHF
>TRBJ1-2|.|few|TRBV12-3/TRBV12-4
TGTGCCAGCAGTTTAACCCGGGAGGGCTACACCTTC
CASSLTREGYTF
>TRBJ2-1|.|many|TRBV2
TGTGCCAGCAACGGCGGGATGGAAAATGAGCAGTTCTTC
CASNGGMENEQFF
>TRBJ2-7|TRBD1|.|TRBV18
TGTGCCAGCTCTCCCGGGACAGGGTTGACCTACGAGCAGTACTTC
CASSPGTGLTYEQYF
>TRBJ1-2|.|.|TRBV4-3
TGCGCCAGCAGCCTACTGGGGACCGATGGCTACACCTTC
CASSLLGTDGYTF
>TRBJ2-1|.|.|TRBV6-1
TGTGCCAGCAGACTTATAGCGTTCGGCTCCTACAATGAGCAGTTCTTC
CASRLIAFGSYNEQFF
>TRBJ2-5|TRBD2|few|TRBV15
TGTGCCACCAGGGCAAGGACTAGCGAAGAGACCCAGTACTTC
CATRARTSEETQYF
>TRBJ2-3|TRBD2|.|TRBV18
TGTGCCAGCTCACCCTCTGGACTAGCTGCTAGCACAGATACGCAGTATTTT
CASSPSGLAASTDTQYF
>TRBJ2-2|.|few|TRBV14
TGTGCCAGCAGCCCGTACACAGGGTGGACCGGGGAGCTGTTTTTT
CASSPYTGWTGELFF
>TRBJ1-2|TRBD1|many|TRBV28
TGTGCCAGCAGAGATCTCCCGGGACAGCCGGACTATGGCTACACCTTC
CASRDLPGQPDYGYTF
>TRBJ1-2|.|few|TRBV3-1
TGTGCCAGCAGTCTTGCAGGGGCCGGTACTTTTGGCTACACCTTC
CASSLAGAGTFGYTF
>TRBJ1-4|TRBD1|few|TRBV28
TGTGCCAGCCGTTCCGACAGGGAGGGATTAATGTTTGAAAAACTGTTTTTT
CASRSDREGLMFEKLFF
>TRBJ2-3|TRBD2|few|TRBV27
TGTGCCAGCAGCCTGGCGGGAGATCTGGATACGCAGTATTTT
CASSLAGDLDTQYF
>TRBJ2-7|.|many|TRBV3-1
TGTGCCAGCAGCCAAGAGGCACCGACTAGTTCCCACGAGCAGTACTTC
CASSQEAPTSSHEQYF
>TRBJ2-5|.|few|TRBV7-9
TGTGCCAGCAGCTTAGAGGACGGAGGTTTTGGACAGACCCAGTACTTC
CASSLEDGGFGQTQYF
>TRBJ1-5|TRBD1|.|TRBV15
TGTGCCACCAGCATACGACAGGGAGGGCAGCCCCAGCATTTT
CATSIRQGGQPQHF
>TRBJ1-1|.|few|TRBV11-2
TGTGCCAGCAGCTACCCGCAAACACGTGGACTAGAGGACACTGAAGCTTTCTTT
CASSYPQTRGLEDTEAFF
>TRBJ1-5|.|.|TRBV2
TGTGCCAGCAGTCCTCCATGGGCTGACAGAACCTCCAATCAGCCCCAGCATTTT
CASSPPWADRTSNQPQHF
>TRBJ1-2|.|few|TRBV18
TGTGCCAGCTCACCATCTGGAGCTAACTATGGCTACACCTTC
CASSPSGANYGYTF